This T cell receptor (beta chain) was identified in a study of T-cell memory formation after mild COVID-19. Findings of the study overall: Contracting CD4+ clones sat mainly in CM and EM; CD8+ in EMRA. Day 15 to 85 contracting clones showed balanced CD4/CD8; day 15 to 37 expanders favored CD4+.

One entry per CDR3 protein, called by TCRdb with MiXCR from the 5' RACE reads. Seen here are 450,000 or so distinct CDR3 sequences, about 19% observed once, and the top ten hold about 8.1%. In its sample, this clonotype was seen a few times. Antigen unknown. The CDR3 covers 12 residues. Germline CDR1 MNHEY, CDR2 SVGEGT. The TCR sequence derives from an adult woman who had mild COVID-19 (a few samples of this study predate the infection). Cell type and time point are not known. The J gene is TRBJ2-7, the V gene TRBV6-2 or TRBV6-3; 8 positions agree with TRBD2. The sample was PBMCs or a T cell subset sorted from them (not recorded which). In nucleotides, the CDR3 is TGTGCTTCCCGGGAGGGCCCCTACGAGCAGTACTTC. It encodes CASREGPYEQYF.